Each of the 20 T cell receptor beta chains below was sequenced from the same sample in a study of T cells in women clearing cervical HPV infection. The protocol was immunoSEQ multiplex PCR, while the TCRdb copy is restricted to in-frame clones and leaves out a portion. The sample has about 41,000 clones. Sequencing was carried out using blood buffy coat. The receptors shown here come from a woman aged 18 to 75 with a cervical HPV16 infection that either progressed to CIN3+ or cleared (not recorded which).

As concerns this clone: The read halts 3 residues ahead of the CDR3 end, with the missing end drawn from the germline J gene. The rearrangement links TRBV28 to TRBJ2-7; 11 nucleotides match TRBD2. The CDR3 is 16 amino acids. Unmatched junction bases numbered 6, after V lost 1 base and J lost 4 bases. The germline V gene has CDR1 MDHEN and CDR2 SYDVKM. The sequenced CDR3 bases are TGTGCCAGCAGTTTATTCAGGACTAGCGGGCCATACGAG. Protein sequence: CASSLFRTSGPYE. The whole CDR3 protein reads CASSLFRTSGPYEQYF.

Of note for this clone: With the read ending 3 residues before the CDR3 end, the germline J gene is used to fill in that end. The genes are TRBV7-6 and TRBJ2-7; TRBD1 matches at 9 bases. The germline gives CDR1 SGHVS, CDR2 FNYEAQ. The length of the CDR3 is 15 residues. With 6 bases clipped from V and 3 bases from J, the junction kept 9 bases outside the gene matches. CDR3 region: CASSQPGQGYYEQYF. Partial CDR3 DNA: TGTGCCAGCAGTCAACCCGGACAGGGGTACTACGAG. The complete variable domain, with remaining parts taken from reference TRBV7-6 and TRBJ2-7, reads GAGVSQSPRYKVTKRGQDVALRCDPISGHVSLYWYRQALGQGPEFLTYFNYEAQQDKSGLPNDRFSAERPEGSISTLTIQRTEQRDSAMYRCASSQPGQGYYEQYFGPGTRLTVT.

A remark on this clone: The CDR3 end is not reached by the read, which stops 3 residues before it; the germline J gene fills it in. The rearrangement uses TRBV20-1 and TRBJ1-2; possible D gene TRBD1, 6 bases. V lost 0 bases and J lost 4, with 15 bases in between. The CDR3 extends over 15 amino acids. Germline lookup yields CDR1 DFQATT and CDR2 SNEGSKA (reference sequence). CDR3: CSARDQGQNLYGYTF. CDR3 DNA, as far as it was read: TGCAGTGCTAGAGATCAGGGGCAGAACCTCTATGGC.

Of note for this clone: The CDR3 goes on 3 residues after the read ends, and that part is filled in from the germline J gene. The chain employs TRBV19 and TRBJ2-2; tentatively, D is TRBD2 (7 bases). This CDR3 has 15 amino acids. Germline CDR1 is LNHDA and CDR2 is SQIVND (reference sequence). V lost 8 bases and J 4 bases, leaving 17 bases between the germline ends. Partial CDR3 DNA: TGTGCCAGTCGCCTGGGGGGGGCTGGCACCGGGGAG. Protein sequence: CASRLGGAGTGE. From start to end, the CDR3 is CASRLGGAGTGELFF.

The sequenced part of the CDR3 DNA is TGCGCCAGCAGCTTTGGACTAGCGGGAGGAACCAATGAG. Translated, it gives CASSFGLAGGTNE. The whole CDR3 sequence reads CASSFGLAGGTNEQFF. The rearrangement joins TRBV5-1 to TRBJ2-1; 14 nucleotides agree with TRBD2. From the germline J gene comes the end of the CDR3, since the read stops 3 residues before it. This CDR3 has 16 amino acids. Trimming at V came to 2 bases and at J to 6 bases, leaving 4 bases not matched to a gene. Germline CDR1 reads SGHRS; CDR2 reads YFSETQ.

Points on this clone: From the germline J gene comes the end of the CDR3, since the read stops 3 residues before it. The chain has TRBV2 and TRBJ1-3; a possible D gene is TRBD1 (6 bases). Per germline, CDR1 SNHLY and CDR2 FYNNEI. The CDR3 runs to 15 residues. V lost 4 bases and J lost 2, with 12 bases in between. The CDR3 loop reads CASSVGHQTGNTIYF. Partial CDR3 DNA: TGTGCCAGCAGTGTGGGACACCAAACTGGAAACACC.

Details on this clone: With the read ending 3 residues before the CDR3 end, the germline J gene is used to fill in that end. The rearrangement uses TRBV12-3 or TRBV12-4 and TRBJ2-4; 7 nucleotides match TRBD2. V was pared by 2 bases and J by 9 bases, with 13 bases of the junction left unmatched. This CDR3 contains 16 residues. This CDR3 is CASSLRIGAGTGIQYF. The sequenced CDR3 bases are TGTGCCAGCAGTTTAAGGATCGGAGCGGGAACCGGCATT.

As concerns this clone: Coverage ceases 3 residues before the CDR3 finishes, and the germline J gene fills in the end. The V gene is TRBV2, the J gene TRBJ2-6; D call uncertain. The CDR3 contains 16 residues. Germline CDR1 reads SNHLY; CDR2 reads FYNNEI. Trimming stripped 5 bases from V and 0 bases from J, with 11 bases between. CDR3: CASSRRASSGANVLTF. Partial CDR3 DNA: TGTGCCAGCAGTCGAAGGGCCAGCTCTGGGGCCAACGTC.

As to this clone: The read is 3 residues too short to cover the CDR3 end, so that end is filled in from the germline J gene. The chain couples TRBV20-1 to TRBJ1-1; D is possibly TRBD1 (6 bases). Trimming took 6 bases from V and 0 from J, leaving 20 bases between them. The CDR3 consists of 16 residues. Germline V lookup: CDR1 DFQATT, CDR2 SNEGSKA (reference sequence). The CDR3 bases that were read are TGCAGTGCCACGACAGGAGGAATTTCCTTGAACACTGAA. The encoded protein is CSATTGGISLNTE. The full-length CDR3 reads as CSATTGGISLNTEAFF.

As for this clone: The read halts 3 residues ahead of the CDR3 end, with the missing end drawn from the germline J gene. The J gene is TRBJ1-2, the V gene TRBV18; tentative D call: TRBD1 (5 bases). CDR3 length: 15 amino acids. V lost 2 bases to trimming and J lost 4 bases, with 14 bases between them. CDR1 and CDR2 from the germline V gene are KGHSH and LQKENI. CDR3 in amino acids: CASSPGAEAAYGYTF. The covered CDR3 bases are TGTGCCAGCTCACCAGGGGCCGAGGCGGCCTATGGC.

CDR3 DNA, as far as it was read: TGTGCCAGCAGCTTCAAGAAGGGGCGATACGAG. It is translated as CASSFKKGRYE. The CDR3 in full is CASSFKKGRYEQYF. The chain is built from TRBV5-6 and TRBJ2-7; perhaps TRBD1 as D (5 bases). The read gets to within 3 residues of the CDR3 end, and the germline J gene fills in the rest. Between the trimmed V and J ends, which lost 2 bases and 4 bases, there was a span of 13 bases. Looked up from germline, CDR1 is SGHDT and CDR2 is YYEEEE. The CDR3 covers 14 residues.

With respect to this clone: The missing CDR3 end, 3 residues past where the read stops, is filled in from the germline J gene. V and J are TRBV7-9 and TRBJ1-3, with D possibly matching TRBD1 (6 bases). V lost 4 bases, J lost 2 bases, and 6 bases lay in between. Germline V lookup: CDR1 SEHNR, CDR2 FQNEAQ (reference sequence). This CDR3 contains 13 residues. The CDR3 protein is CASSYRAGNTIYF. The CDR3 DNA, read in part, is TGTGCCAGCAGCTACAGGGCTGGAAACACC.

Turning to this clone: The CDR3 extends 3 residues past the end of the read, so its final part is completed from the germline J gene. The V call is TRBV7-2, the J call TRBJ1-2, with D uncertain. Germline V gives CDR1 SGHTA, CDR2 FQGNSA. V gave up 5 bases and J gave up 3 bases, with 16 bases separating them. CDR3 length: 15 amino acids. CDR3 loop: CASSPSAGIHYGYTF. The sequenced CDR3 bases are TGTGCCAGCAGCCCCAGTGCAGGAATCCACTATGGC.

Concerning this clone: The read terminates 3 residues before the CDR3 end, so the remaining end is supplied by the germline J gene. This sequence joins TRBV6-1 and TRBJ2-1; 10 bases line up with TRBD2. Per the germline V gene, CDR1 is MNHNS and CDR2 is SASEGT. Trimming cost V 3 bases and J 6 bases; bases outside gene matches: 5. The CDR3 has 15 residues. CDR3 DNA, as far as it was read: TGTGCCAGCAGTGAGCTAGCGGGAGTGAGCAATGAG. Residues: CASSELAGVSNE. The full CDR3 sequence reads CASSELAGVSNEQFF.

As for this clone: The DNA ends 3 residues before the CDR3 does, and the rest of the CDR3 is filled in from the germline J gene. The rearrangement uses TRBV4-1 and TRBJ2-3, with 10 bases matching TRBD2. Germline CDR1 MGHRA, CDR2 YSYEKL. This CDR3 spans 18 amino acids. V shed 0 bases, J shed 6 bases, and the junction held 12 bases outside the gene matches. CDR3: CASSQDYASGGIRDTQYF. The DNA read from the CDR3 is TGCGCCAGCAGCCAAGATTATGCTAGCGGGGGTATTAGGGATACG.

Regarding this clone: The read ends 3 residues before the CDR3 terminus; that terminus is restored from the germline J gene. J is TRBJ2-7 and V is TRBV19; 10 bases are shared with TRBD1. CDR3 length: 14 residues. The V and J ends lost 5 bases and 2 bases, in that order; junction bases with no gene match: 3. Germline assignment: CDR1 LNHDA and CDR2 SQIVND (reference sequence). CDR3 loop: CASSGQGEAYEQYF. Partial CDR3 DNA: TGTGCCAGTAGTGGACAGGGGGAAGCCTACGAG.

With regard to this clone: The read stops 3 residues short of the end of the CDR3; the missing end is completed from the germline J gene. This sequence joins TRBV2 and TRBJ2-7; maybe TRBD2 (6 bases). CDR1 and CDR2 from the germline V gene are SNHLY and FYNNEI. The V end lost 3 bases, the J end lost 2 bases, and 11 bases lay between the germline ends. There are 14 residues in the CDR3. This chain's CDR3 is CASSEGGDPYEQYF. The DNA read from the CDR3 is TGTGCCAGCAGTGAGGGCGGGGACCCCTACGAG. Variable domain in full (rest from reference TRBV2 and TRBJ2-7): EPEVTQTPSHQVTQMGQEVILRCVPISNHLYFYWYRQILGQKVEFLVSFYNNEISEKSEIFDDQFSVERPDGSNFTLKIRSTKLEDSAMYFCASSEGGDPYEQYFGPGTRLTVT.

About this clone itself: The DNA ends 3 residues before the CDR3 does, and the rest of the CDR3 is filled in from the germline J gene. The genes are TRBV28 and TRBJ1-1, with TRBD1 identical over 7 bases. The CDR3 is 14 residues long. Trimming at V came to 6 bases and at J to 0 bases, leaving 4 bases not matched to a gene. Germline-derived CDR1 and CDR2 are MDHEN and SYDVKM. CDR3 DNA, as far as it was read: TGTGCCAGCAGAAACAGGGGTTTGAACACTGAA. Amino acids: CASRNRGLNTE. The full-length CDR3 reads as CASRNRGLNTEAFF.

About this clone itself: With the read ending 3 residues before the CDR3 end, the germline J gene is used to fill in that end. The chain recombines TRBV5-1 with TRBJ2-6; D possibly corresponds to TRBD1 (6 bases). The CDR3 has 19 residues. Germline assignment: CDR1 SGHRS and CDR2 YFSETQ. V was clipped by 3 bases and J by 4 bases, with 23 bases between them. The CDR3 DNA, read in part, is TGCGCCAGCAGCTCTCCAAGGGGGACGGTGCATGACGGGGCCAACGTC. This encodes CASSSPRGTVHDGANV. The complete CDR3 reads CASSSPRGTVHDGANVLTF. Full variable domain (missing parts from reference TRBV5-1 and TRBJ2-6): KAGVTQTPRYLIKTRGQQVTLSCSPISGHRSVSWYQQTPGQGLQFLFEYFSETQRNKGNFPGRFSGRQFSNSRSEMNVSTLELGDSALYLCASSSPRGTVHDGANVLTFGAGSRLTVL.

A remark on this clone: The CDR3 extends 3 residues past the end of the read, so its final part is completed from the germline J gene. The chain employs TRBV18 and TRBJ1-2; 8 nucleotides line up with TRBD1. With V trimmed by 4 bases and J by 6 bases, 4 bases remained unmatched. Per the germline V gene, CDR1 is KGHSH and CDR2 is LQKENI. The CDR3 covers 13 residues. The CDR3 spells CASSLSTGDGYTF. The covered CDR3 bases are TGTGCCAGCTCACTTTCGACAGGGGATGGC.